These T cell receptor beta chains were read from a single sample in a study of blood T cell repertoires in COVID-19. TCRdb's copy holds only in-frame clones and misses some; the assay was immunoSEQ multiplex PCR. The table lists some 180,000 clones, roughly 73% of them singletons. The sequenced sample was peripheral blood. Receptors originate from a woman at least 80 years old with active or convalescent COVID-19. The CDR3 runs from the conserved cysteine through the conserved F or W. D genes are given only for firm matches. Size is stated for part of the rows, as once, few or many counts, or as a class when the clone is expanded.

TRBJ1-2	.	.	TRBV19	CASSIGIRVRPNYGYTF	TGTGCCAGTAGTATAGGGATCAGGGTTCGGCCTAACTATGGCTACACCTTC
TRBJ1-3	.	.	TRBV12-3/TRBV12-4	CASSFVGNTIYF	TGTGCCAGCAGTTTCGTCGGAAACACCATATATTTT
TRBJ2-1	.	TRBD1	TRBV24-1	CATSDAGTGGNEQFF	TGTGCCACCAGTGACGCCGGGACAGGGGGCAATGAGCAGTTCTTC
TRBJ2-7	.	TRBD1	TRBV5-8	CASSRAGTGDHPRYF	TGTGCCAGCAGCCGAGCCGGGACAGGAGATCACCCTCGGTACTTC
TRBJ2-7	once	TRBD1	TRBV20-1	CSASDRGSYEQYF	TGCAGTGCTAGTGACAGGGGCTCCTACGAGCAGTACTTC
TRBJ2-3	.	.	TRBV28	CASSGSRTDTQYF	TGTGCCAGCTCCGGGTCTCGCACAGATACGCAGTATTTT
TRBJ2-2	.	.	TRBV5-5	CASSLDFRGNTGELFF	TGTGCCAGCAGCTTGGACTTCAGGGGCAACACCGGGGAGCTGTTTTTT
TRBJ2-4	.	.	TRBV30	CAWSVLGYGIGDTKNIQYF	TGTGCCTGGAGTGTATTGGGCTACGGCATCGGGGACACCAAAAACATTCAGTACTTC
TRBJ2-5	.	.	TRBV5-1	CASSPPSDTTETQYF	TGCGCCAGCAGTCCCCCTAGCGATACGACGGAGACCCAGTACTTC
TRBJ2-5	.	TRBD1	TRBV4-2	CASSQDGTGPQETQYF	TGTGCCAGCAGCCAAGATGGGACAGGGCCCCAAGAGACCCAGTACTTC
TRBJ1-2	.	.	TRBV4-2	CASSQDRGAPSGYTF	TGTGCCAGCAGCCAAGATCGGGGGGCGCCTAGTGGCTACACCTTC
TRBJ2-5	.	TRBD1	TRBV5-1	CASSLLGTGGEETQYF	TGCGCCAGCAGCTTGTTGGGGACAGGGGGCGAAGAGACCCAGTACTTC
TRBJ1-3	.	.	TRBV19	CATSYSGNTIYF	TGTGCCACCTCCTACTCTGGAAACACCATATATTTT
TRBJ1-2	.	.	TRBV6-5	CASSYSSGGNYGYTF	TGTGCCAGCAGTTACTCGAGTGGCGGAAACTATGGCTACACCTTC
TRBJ2-3	.	TRBD2	TRBV28	CASSPLAGGHRDTQYF	TGTGCCAGCAGTCCATTAGCGGGGGGGCATCGGGATACGCAGTATTTT
TRBJ1-3	.	.	TRBV28	CASSSITRGATGNTIYF	TGTGCCAGCAGTTCTATCACCCGTGGGGCCACTGGAAACACCATATATTTT
TRBJ2-2	few	.	TRBV29-1	CSVDSGRNTGELFF	TGCAGCGTGGATAGCGGCAGAAACACCGGGGAGCTGTTTTTT
TRBJ2-2	.	.	TRBV5-8	CASTLWGANTGELFF	TGTGCCAGCACCCTCTGGGGGGCGAACACCGGGGAGCTGTTTTTT
TRBJ2-1	.	TRBD2	TRBV11-2	CASSPRTSGGSSYNEQFF	TGTGCCAGCAGCCCCCGGACTAGCGGGGGGAGCTCCTACAATGAGCAGTTCTTC
TRBJ1-4	.	.	TRBV7-9	CASSLWGVEDEKLFF	TGTGCCAGCAGCTTATGGGGAGTGGAGGATGAAAAACTGTTTTTT
TRBJ2-7	.	.	TRBV3-1/TRBV3-2	CASSQEGGGPNSYEQYF	TGTGCCAGCAGCCAGGAAGGGGGTGGTCCAAACTCCTACGAGCAGTACTTC
TRBJ1-2	.	.	TRBV6-5	CASSYNSGVGYTF	TGTGCCAGCAGTTACAACTCAGGGGTCGGCTACACCTTC
TRBJ1-2	.	.	TRBV28	CASSSTGLEGIGYTF	TGTGCCAGCAGTTCGACAGGCCTCGAGGGGATTGGCTACACCTTC
TRBJ2-5	few	TRBD1	TRBV19	CASSIDQGARETQYF	TGTGCCAGTAGTATAGATCAGGGGGCTCGGGAGACCCAGTACTTC
TRBJ1-1	.	.	TRBV4-1	CASSRDMNTEAFF	TGCGCCAGCAGCCGAGATATGAACACTGAAGCTTTCTTT
TRBJ1-1	.	.	TRBV5-6	CASSPGFNTEAFF	TGTGCCAGCAGCCCCGGGTTTAACACTGAAGCTTTCTTT
TRBJ1-2	.	.	TRBV18	CASSPMGAEGYTF	TGTGCCAGCTCACCGATGGGGGCGGAGGGCTACACCTTC
TRBJ1-2	.	.	TRBV18	CASSPFRDYGYTF	TGTGCCAGCTCACCGTTCAGGGACTATGGCTACACCTTC
TRBJ2-2	.	TRBD1	TRBV3-1/TRBV3-2	CASSQFVLGGSGELFF	TGTGCCAGCAGCCAATTTGTGTTAGGGGGCAGCGGGGAGCTGTTTTTT